This T cell receptor beta chain was recorded in a study of identical twins. TCRdb fed the 5' RACE reads into MiXCR, producing one record per CDR3 protein. The sample holds 500,000 or so distinct CDR3 sequences, 22% seen once. The CDR3 contains 13 residues. Trimming shortened V by 3 bases and J by 6 bases, and 10 bases separated the two germline ends. The V gene's germline CDR1 is SGHRS and CDR2 YFSETQ. These sequences were also reported in another study, on T cells expressing NK-cell markers.

The chain carries TRBV5-1 and TRBJ2-1; D is possibly TRBD2 (6 bases). The source of this sequence is a woman younger than 30 in good health. The sequenced sample was CD4+ T cells sorted from blood. In DNA, the CDR3 is TGCGCCAGCAGCTGGAGTAGCGGCAATGAGCAGTTCTTC. It encodes CASSWSSGNEQFF.